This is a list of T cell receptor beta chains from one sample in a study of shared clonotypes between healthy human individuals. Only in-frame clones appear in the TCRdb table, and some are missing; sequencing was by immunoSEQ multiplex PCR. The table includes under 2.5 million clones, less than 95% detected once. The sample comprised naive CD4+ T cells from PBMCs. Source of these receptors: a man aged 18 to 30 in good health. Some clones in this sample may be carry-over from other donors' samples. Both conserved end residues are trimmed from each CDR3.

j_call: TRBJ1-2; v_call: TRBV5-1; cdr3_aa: ASSLGHTGEGLHGYT
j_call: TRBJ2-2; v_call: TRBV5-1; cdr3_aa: ASSWGPSGSGAGELF
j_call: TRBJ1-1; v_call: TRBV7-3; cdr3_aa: ASSRGNTEAF
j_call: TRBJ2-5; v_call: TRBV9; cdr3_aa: ASSVGASGQNIQETQY
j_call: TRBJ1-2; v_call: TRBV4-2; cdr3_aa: ASSPRGQGLPNYGYT
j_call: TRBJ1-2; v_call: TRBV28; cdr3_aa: ASSYPGQGGYGYT
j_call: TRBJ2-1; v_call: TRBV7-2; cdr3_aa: ASSKTGTTLGEQF
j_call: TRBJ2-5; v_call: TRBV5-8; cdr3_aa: ASSLGLGATDQETQY
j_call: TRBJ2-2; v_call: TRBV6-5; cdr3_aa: GTRDRWNTGELF
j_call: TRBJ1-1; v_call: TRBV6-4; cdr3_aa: ASRDTDRTEAF
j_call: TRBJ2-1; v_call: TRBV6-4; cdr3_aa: ASRASGRGTEQF
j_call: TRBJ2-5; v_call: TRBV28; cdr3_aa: ASRIRGPRETQY
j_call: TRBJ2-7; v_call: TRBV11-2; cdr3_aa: ASSSTTDRAGEQY
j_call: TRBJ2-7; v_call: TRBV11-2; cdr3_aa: ASRDRGYEQY
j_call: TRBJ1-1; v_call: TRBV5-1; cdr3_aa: ASSLPGGFGEAF
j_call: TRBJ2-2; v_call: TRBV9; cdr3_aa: ASSVGIANTGELF
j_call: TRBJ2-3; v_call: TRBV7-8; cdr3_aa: ASSFGTSADTQY
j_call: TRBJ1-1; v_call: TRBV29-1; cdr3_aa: SVQPGQSNTEAF
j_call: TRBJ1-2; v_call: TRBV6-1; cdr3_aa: ASSASTGRVYGYT
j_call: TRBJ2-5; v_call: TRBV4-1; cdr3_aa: ASSQDAGGQETQY
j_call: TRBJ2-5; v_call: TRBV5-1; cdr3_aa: ASSLPRTGREETQY
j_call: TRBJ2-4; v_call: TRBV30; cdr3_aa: AWSADGNIQY
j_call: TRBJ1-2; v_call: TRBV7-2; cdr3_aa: ASSLQAFNYGYT
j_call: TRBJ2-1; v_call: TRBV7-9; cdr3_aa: ASSQWQGKQYNEQF
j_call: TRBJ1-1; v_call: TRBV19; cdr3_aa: ASSRDRGPTNTEAF
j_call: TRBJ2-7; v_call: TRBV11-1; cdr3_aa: ASSGTSGITYEQY
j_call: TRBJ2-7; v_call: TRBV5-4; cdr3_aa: ASRRGLADEQY
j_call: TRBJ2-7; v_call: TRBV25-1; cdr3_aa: ASSTSGIGVQY
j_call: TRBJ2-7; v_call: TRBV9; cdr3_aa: ASSVVASGNEQY
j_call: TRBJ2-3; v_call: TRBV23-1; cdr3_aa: ASSQQDGRETDTQY
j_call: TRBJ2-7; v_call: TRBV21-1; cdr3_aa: ASSKVPWHYEQY
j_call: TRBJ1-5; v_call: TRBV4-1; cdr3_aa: ASSQALSQPQH
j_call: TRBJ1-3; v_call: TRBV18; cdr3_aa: ASSPLGSSFSGNTIY
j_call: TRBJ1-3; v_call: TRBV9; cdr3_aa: ASTSGQPGNTIY
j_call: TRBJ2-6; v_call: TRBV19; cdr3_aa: ASRPLGGANVLT
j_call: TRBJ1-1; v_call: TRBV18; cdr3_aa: ASSRGDRVDTEAF
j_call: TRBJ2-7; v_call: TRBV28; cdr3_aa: ASSPRGRGYEQY
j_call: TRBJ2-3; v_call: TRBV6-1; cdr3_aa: ASSVRGAPGTDTQY